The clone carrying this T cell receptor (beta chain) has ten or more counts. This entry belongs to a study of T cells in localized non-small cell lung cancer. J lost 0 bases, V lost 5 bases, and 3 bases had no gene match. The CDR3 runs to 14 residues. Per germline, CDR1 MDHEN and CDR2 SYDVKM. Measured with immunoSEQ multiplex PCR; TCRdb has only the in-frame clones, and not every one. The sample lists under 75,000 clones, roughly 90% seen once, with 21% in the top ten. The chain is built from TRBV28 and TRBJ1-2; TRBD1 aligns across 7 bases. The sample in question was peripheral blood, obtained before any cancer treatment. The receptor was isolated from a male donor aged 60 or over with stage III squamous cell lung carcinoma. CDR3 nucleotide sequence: TGTGCCAGCAGTCGACAGGGCGCTAACTATGGCTACACCTTC. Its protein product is CASSRQGANYGYTF.